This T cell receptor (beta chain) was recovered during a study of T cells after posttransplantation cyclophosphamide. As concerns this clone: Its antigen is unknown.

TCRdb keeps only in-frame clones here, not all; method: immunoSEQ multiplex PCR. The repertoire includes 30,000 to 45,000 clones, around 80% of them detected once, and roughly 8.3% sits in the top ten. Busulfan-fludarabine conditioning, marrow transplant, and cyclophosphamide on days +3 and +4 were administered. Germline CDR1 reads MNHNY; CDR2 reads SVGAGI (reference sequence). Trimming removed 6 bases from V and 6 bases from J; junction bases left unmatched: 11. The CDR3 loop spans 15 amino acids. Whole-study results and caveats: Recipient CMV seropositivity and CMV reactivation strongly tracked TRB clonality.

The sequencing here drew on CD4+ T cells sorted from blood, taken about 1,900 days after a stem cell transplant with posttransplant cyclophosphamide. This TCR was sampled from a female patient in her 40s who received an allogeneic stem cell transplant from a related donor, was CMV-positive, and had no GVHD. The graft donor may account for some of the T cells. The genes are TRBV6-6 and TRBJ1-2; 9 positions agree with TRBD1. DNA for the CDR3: TGTGCCAGCAGGTCTCCCCTTGACAGGGGGAATGGCTACACCTTC. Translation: CASRSPLDRGNGYTF.